This entry describes one TCR beta chain. The antigen is not known. The protocol was immunoSEQ multiplex PCR, while the TCRdb copy is restricted to in-frame clones and leaves out a portion. The sample shows over a million clones, roughly 98% of them seen only once. This entry belongs to a study of shared clonotypes between healthy human individuals. About the study: CD4 naive cells filled three plates per donor, CD4 memory three, CD8 naive two and CD8 memory one. Study-level points and caveats: Sorted-subset samples were not fully sequenced, rarefaction indicated. Shared clonotypes: about 5% naive CD4, about 3.5% naive CD8, 2.3% memory CD4, about 0.41% memory CD8.

This CDR3 contains 15 residues. Germline V lookup: CDR1 SQVTM, CDR2 ANQGSEA. The germline V and J ends were trimmed by 4 bases and 6 bases, with 18 bases remaining between them. V gene TRBV29-1 combines with J gene TRBJ2-2; D is possibly TRBD1 or TRBD2 (5 bases each). The receptor was isolated from a man aged 30 to 45 in good health. Sequencing was carried out using naive CD4+ T cells sorted from blood. Regarding subset: CD45RA+ positively selected. The CDR3 region is CSVAPGHGGSGELFF. CDR3 DNA: TGCAGCGTTGCCCCCGGACACGGCGGGTCCGGGGAGCTGTTTTTT.